This is a list of T cell receptor beta chains from one sample in a study of cytomegalovirus exposure and HLA in healthy donors. Generated by immunoSEQ multiplex PCR, the TCRdb table keeps only in-frame clones and is missing some. This sample has approximately 150,000 clones, with around 75% found just once. What was sequenced was PBMCs. Receptors originate from a woman aged 40-49 years in good health and CMV-seronegative. The CDR3 runs from the conserved cysteine through the conserved F or W. Fields, in order: D gene, V gene, CDR3 length, clone size, J gene, CDR3 DNA, CDR3 protein. D genes are given only for firm matches. Clone size is not always given. Where it is, it says once, few, many or a class for expanded clones.

TRBD1	TRBV9	17	.	TRBJ2-7	TGTGCCAGCAGCGTAACGGGGTCGAAGGGGGCGAGGAACGAGCAGTACTTC	CASSVTGSKGARNEQYF
TRBD1	TRBV7-6	16	.	TRBJ1-1	TGTGCCAGCAGCTCCTTTACCTACAGGGGTGACACTGAAGCTTTCTTT	CASSSFTYRGDTEAFF
TRBD2	TRBV7-8	15	.	TRBJ2-1	TGTGCCAGCACCATTGGGGGGAGGGCCTACAATGAGCAGTTCTTC	CASTIGGRAYNEQFF
TRBD1	TRBV7-9	13	.	TRBJ1-5	TGTGCCAGCAGCTTATATCAGGGGGAGCCCCAGCATTTT	CASSLYQGEPQHF
.	TRBV6-1	12	.	TRBJ1-4	TGTGCCAGCAGTGAATGGCCCATAAAACTGTTTTTT	CASSEWPIKLFF
.	TRBV6-5	15	few	TRBJ1-1	TGTGCCAGCAGTTACTCGAGCCGGGTGGACACTGAAGCTTTCTTT	CASSYSSRVDTEAFF
TRBD2	TRBV14	14	few	TRBJ2-7	TGTGCCAGCAGCCAAGTCACTAGCGGGAGGGCCCAATACTTC	CASSQVTSGRAQYF
TRBD1	TRBV28	16	.	TRBJ1-6	TGTGCCAGCAGTATCCAGGGGGCTAGCAGGAATTCACCCCTCCACTTT	CASSIQGASRNSPLHF
TRBD2	TRBV2	15	few	TRBJ2-3	TGTGCCAGCAGTGAAGCATTGGGGGGGAGGGATACGCAGTATTTT	CASSEALGGRDTQYF
.	TRBV5-6	14	few	TRBJ1-1	TGTGCCAGCAGCCCCGTAGGGAGAAACACTGAAGCTTTCTTT	CASSPVGRNTEAFF
TRBD2	TRBV27	14	.	TRBJ2-5	TGTGCCAGCAGTTTTAGCGGGAGGTGGGAGACCCAGTACTTC	CASSFSGRWETQYF
.	TRBV18	15	.	TRBJ2-3	TGTGCCAGCTCACCAGGGATCGCAGGGGCGGATACGCAGTATTTT	CASSPGIAGADTQYF
TRBD2	TRBV5-4	14	.	TRBJ2-5	TGTGCCAGCAGCTCGGCGGGGGGCCAAGAGACCCAGTACTTC	CASSSAGGQETQYF
.	TRBV4-1	18	.	TRBJ1-4	TGCGCCAGCAGCCAAGTACCGCAGGACTATGCAACTAATGAAAAACTGTTTTTT	CASSQVPQDYATNEKLFF
TRBD1	TRBV7-2	15	.	TRBJ1-5	TGTGCCAGCAGCTTAGACAGGGGGCCCAATCAGCCCCAGCATTTT	CASSLDRGPNQPQHF
TRBD1	TRBV10-1	14	.	TRBJ1-5	TGCGCCAGCAGCCAGGGACAGGGCTATCAGCCCCAGCATTTT	CASSQGQGYQPQHF
.	TRBV7-8	11	.	TRBJ2-7	TGTGCCAGCAGCTTAAGGGGCGAGCAGTACTTC	CASSLRGEQYF
.	TRBV25-1	13	once	TRBJ1-5	TGTGCCAGCAGTGAATCATCGGTTCAGCCCCAGCATTTT	CASSESSVQPQHF
TRBD1	TRBV2	13	.	TRBJ2-7	TGTGCCAGCAAACAGGGGTCCACCTACGAGCAGTACTTC	CASKQGSTYEQYF
.	TRBV30	15	few	TRBJ1-6	TGTGCCTGGAGCGGAACCGACTACAGAGGTTCACCCCTCCACTTT	CAWSGTDYRGSPLHF
.	TRBV19	15	.	TRBJ1-1	TGTGCCAGTAGTATAGTTGGTGGGGGGTTGACTGAAGCTTTCTTT	CASSIVGGGLTEAFF
.	TRBV19	14	.	TRBJ1-4	TGTGCCAGTAGATGGTCACAGGTTAATGAAAAACTGTTTTTT	CASRWSQVNEKLFF
TRBD1	TRBV2	17	.	TRBJ1-2	TGTGCCAGCAGTGACGGGGACAGGCCCAAGGACAACTATGGCTACACCTTC	CASSDGDRPKDNYGYTF
.	TRBV7-8	14	.	TRBJ2-3	TGTGCCAGCAGCTTATCTGGGGCCACAGATACGCAGTATTTT	CASSLSGATDTQYF
TRBD2	TRBV7-6	15	.	TRBJ2-7	TGTGCCAGCAGCTTAGCTAGCGGGGGATCCTACGAGCAGTACTTC	CASSLASGGSYEQYF
TRBD2	TRBV5-4	16	.	TRBJ2-2	TGTGCCAGCAGGGCCGGACTAGCGGGACCCACCGGGGAGCTGTTTTTT	CASRAGLAGPTGELFF
.	TRBV28	17	.	TRBJ2-5	TGTGCCAGCAGTTTATCAAGGCTACAGTTCTTCCAAGAGACCCAGTACTTC	CASSLSRLQFFQETQYF
TRBD1	TRBV18	14	.	TRBJ2-5	TGTGCCAGCTCACCCAGGGGGACCCAAGAGACCCAGTACTTC	CASSPRGTQETQYF
TRBD1	TRBV5-1	13	.	TRBJ1-2	TGCGCCAGCAGCTCTACAGGGGACTATGGCTACACCTTC	CASSSTGDYGYTF
TRBD2	TRBV19	14	.	TRBJ2-5	TGTGCCAGTAAGGGACTGGCGGGGGGCGAGACCCAGTACTTC	CASKGLAGGETQYF
.	TRBV5-4	12	.	TRBJ2-5	TGTGCCAGCAGCCTTTCCAGAGAGACCCAGTACTTC	CASSLSRETQYF
.	TRBV6-1	14	.	TRBJ1-2	TGTGCCAGCAGTGGACAGTGGGTTAACTATGGCTACACCTTC	CASSGQWVNYGYTF
TRBD1	TRBV2	15	few	TRBJ2-7	TGTGCCAGCAGTCTACCGGGACAGGGGGTCGACGAGCAGTACTTC	CASSLPGQGVDEQYF
.	TRBV7-2	13	.	TRBJ1-2	TGTGCCAGCAGCTTAGATTCAGGGCTCGGCTACACCTTC	CASSLDSGLGYTF
TRBD1	TRBV2	14	.	TRBJ1-5	TGTGCCAGCAGCGCGACAGGGGGGAATCAGCCCCAGCATTTT	CASSATGGNQPQHF
TRBD2	TRBV27	17	.	TRBJ2-7	TGTGCCAGCAGTTCCCCTGTTACTAGCGGGAGGCGGGTAAGGCAGTACTTC	CASSSPVTSGRRVRQYF
.	TRBV2	14	.	TRBJ2-1	TGTGCCAGCAGTGAAGGGACAGAGGGGCATGAGCAGTTCTTC	CASSEGTEGHEQFF
.	TRBV5-1	15	.	TRBJ1-1	TGCGCCAGCAGCTTGGGGACCCGGGGGGACACTGAAGCTTTCTTT	CASSLGTRGDTEAFF
.	TRBV5-1	15	.	TRBJ2-1	TGCGCCAGCAGCTTAGGCGGAAGCTCCTACAATGAGCAGTTCTTC	CASSLGGSSYNEQFF
TRBD2	TRBV29-1	14	.	TRBJ2-5	TGCAGCGTTGCGTCTAGCGGGAGGGGAGAGACCCAGTACTTC	CSVASSGRGETQYF
.	TRBV5-1	14	.	TRBJ2-3	TGCGCCAGCAGGCGGGGCCAGAGCACAGATACGCAGTATTTT	CASRRGQSTDTQYF
.	TRBV7-9	12	.	TRBJ1-2	TGTGCCAGCAGCTTAAGCGGATATGGCTACACCTTC	CASSLSGYGYTF